This T cell receptor (beta chain) was captured by sequencing in a study of T cells in women clearing cervical HPV infection. Turning to the study itself: Cases: HPV16-related CIN3 or worse on histology, a couple of invasive cancers. Controls were women whose single incident HPV16 infection cleared within 12 months without precancer or cancer.

Germline V CDR1 and CDR2: MNHEY, SVGEGT. The CDR3 is made up of 15 amino acids. V shed 0 bases, J shed 4 bases, and the junction held 3 bases outside the gene matches. Data came from immunoSEQ multiplex PCR; TCRdb stores just in-frame clones and leaves some out. The repertoire table contains about 46,000 clones. Prevalent HPV16 infections were excluded; only incident single HPV16 infections included. Study-level results: Repertoire richness, not evenness, was significantly elevated in CIN3+ cases versus controls.

Comment on this clone: Its antigen is still unknown. The read terminates 3 residues ahead of where the CDR3 ends, so the germline J gene completes it.

This clonotype originated in a woman between 18 and 69 years old with a cervical HPV16 infection that either progressed to CIN3+ or cleared (not recorded which). The sample comprised blood buffy coat. V and J are TRBV6-2 or TRBV6-3 and TRBJ1-1; 9 nucleotides match TRBD1. The sequenced part of the CDR3 DNA is TGTGCCAGCAGTTACTCGGGACAGGGAGGCACTGAA. It codes for CASSYSGQGGTE. In full, the CDR3 is CASSYSGQGGTEAFF.